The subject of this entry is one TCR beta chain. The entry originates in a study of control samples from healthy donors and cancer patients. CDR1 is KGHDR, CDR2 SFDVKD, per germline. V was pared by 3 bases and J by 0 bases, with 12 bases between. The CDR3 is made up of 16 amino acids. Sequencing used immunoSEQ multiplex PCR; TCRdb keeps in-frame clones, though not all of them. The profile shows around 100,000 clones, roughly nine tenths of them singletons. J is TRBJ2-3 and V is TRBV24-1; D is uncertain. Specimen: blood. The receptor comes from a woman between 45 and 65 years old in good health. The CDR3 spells CATSDPLVSSTDTQYF. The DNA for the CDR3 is TGTGCCACCAGTGATCCATTAGTCTCTAGCACAGATACGCAGTATTTT.